This is a list of T cell receptor beta chains from one sample in a study of blood T cell repertoires in COVID-19. Sequencing was performed with immunoSEQ multiplex PCR; in TCRdb, only in-frame clones are kept and a portion is missing. This table has 150,000 to 160,000 clones, about 80% appearing once. Sequencing input: peripheral blood. The source is a woman aged 60 to 75 with acute or convalescent COVID-19. CDR3s include the opening cysteine and the closing phenylalanine or tryptophan. The order of the fields is clone size, CDR3 length, V gene, J gene, D gene, CDR3 DNA, CDR3 protein. A D gene is named only where the DNA matches it firmly. Where a row states a size, it is once, few, many or the class of an expanded clone; other rows omit it.

.	18	TRBV25-1	TRBJ2-5	TRBD2	TGTGCCAGCAGACTAGACCGGCTAGCGGGGGGGCAGGGGGAGACCCAGTACTTC	CASRLDRLAGGQGETQYF
.	15	TRBV7-9	TRBJ1-2	TRBD1	TGTGCCAGCAGCCTAAGGACAGGGGGGTTGGCTGGCTACACCTTC	CASSLRTGGLAGYTF
once	19	TRBV4-1	TRBJ2-1	TRBD2	TGCGCCAGCAGCCAAGTAAAACTAGCGGGGGGGAAATCCTACAATGAGCAGTTCTTC	CASSQVKLAGGKSYNEQFF
.	15	TRBV10-3	TRBJ1-4	.	TGTGCCATCAGGGAGGGGCTAACAACTAATGAAAAACTGTTTTTT	CAIREGLTTNEKLFF
.	14	TRBV5-1	TRBJ1-4	.	TGCGCCAGCAGCTTTGTTGCACAGGGAGAAAAACTGTTTTTT	CASSFVAQGEKLFF
.	11	TRBV12-3/TRBV12-4	TRBJ2-5	TRBD1	TGTGCCAGCAGTCGACAGGGGACCCAGTACTTC	CASSRQGTQYF
.	17	TRBV21-1	TRBJ2-3	.	TGTGCCAGCAGCGCAACCGGACAGGGGGCGCGGACAGATACGCAGTATTTT	CASSATGQGARTDTQYF
.	15	TRBV18	TRBJ2-2	TRBD1	TGTGCCAGCTCAGGGGACAGGCTTAGCACCGGGGAGCTGTTTTTT	CASSGDRLSTGELFF
.	16	TRBV9	TRBJ1-6	.	TGTGCCAGCAGCGTAGGACACCTCTCCTATAATTCACCCCTCCACTTT	CASSVGHLSYNSPLHF
.	16	TRBV5-4	TRBJ2-7	TRBD2	TGTGCCAGCAGCATAGGGACTAGCGGGCGCCCGTACGAGCAGTACTTC	CASSIGTSGRPYEQYF
.	14	TRBV3-1/TRBV3-2	TRBJ2-7	TRBD1	TGTGCCAGCAGCCGACAGGGGAAACCCTACGAGCAGTACTTC	CASSRQGKPYEQYF
.	13	TRBV29-1	TRBJ2-2	.	TGCAGCGTTGAGGCACCGTACACCGGGGAGCTGTTTTTT	CSVEAPYTGELFF
.	17	TRBV30	TRBJ2-5	TRBD2	TGTGCCTGGAGTAGCGGACTAGCGGGGGGGCGGCGGGAGACCCAGTACTTC	CAWSSGLAGGRRETQYF
.	13	TRBV14	TRBJ2-5	.	TGTGCCAGCAGCCAAGACCCCCACAGGACCCAGTACTTC	CASSQDPHRTQYF
.	13	TRBV2	TRBJ1-4	.	TGTGCCAGCAGTGCGGCAACTAATGAAAAACTGTTTTTT	CASSAATNEKLFF
once	14	TRBV2	TRBJ1-6	.	TGTGCCAGCAGGAAAAACGCAGGTCGGTCACCCCTCCACTTT	CASRKNAGRSPLHF
.	18	TRBV9	TRBJ2-3	TRBD2	TGTGCCAGCAGCGTAGTGACTAGCGGGGGGCTTGGCACAGATACGCAGTATTTT	CASSVVTSGGLGTDTQYF
.	15	TRBV5-1	TRBJ1-2	TRBD1	TGCGCCAGCAGCGGAAGACAGGGGTATAACTATGGCTACACCTTC	CASSGRQGYNYGYTF
.	14	TRBV19	TRBJ1-6	TRBD1	TGTGCCAGTGCCTCCGGGACAGTTTATTCACCCCTCCACTTT	CASASGTVYSPLHF
once	14	TRBV30	TRBJ2-5	.	TGTGCCTGGAGTGACAGATCAAACCAAGAGACCCAGTACTTC	CAWSDRSNQETQYF
.	16	TRBV2	TRBJ1-1	TRBD1	TGTGCCAGCAAGTTGGACAGGCAGAGAGTTACCACTGAAGCTTTCTTT	CASKLDRQRVTTEAFF
few	12	TRBV14	TRBJ1-6	.	TGTGCCAGCAGTCAACAGGGCTCACCCCTCCACTTT	CASSQQGSPLHF
.	14	TRBV7-9	TRBJ2-3	TRBD2	TGTGCCAGCAGCGTGACTAGCGGGTCAGATACGCAGTATTTT	CASSVTSGSDTQYF
.	17	TRBV18	TRBJ1-5	TRBD1	TGTGCCAGCTCACTTAACGTGGGACAGGGGGCTTATCAGCCCCAGCATTTT	CASSLNVGQGAYQPQHF
.	14	TRBV3-1/TRBV3-2	TRBJ1-2	.	TGTGCCAGCAGCCAAGAGACAGTGGCTGGGGGCTACACCTTC	CASSQETVAGGYTF
.	10	TRBV7-9	TRBJ1-6	.	TGTGCCAGCAGCAATAGCTGCAGCCACTTT	CASSNSCSHF
once	13	TRBV7-2	TRBJ1-1	TRBD1	TGTGCCAGCAGCTCGACAGGGTCTACTGAAGCTTTCTTT	CASSSTGSTEAFF
.	15	TRBV2	TRBJ1-4	TRBD1	TGTGCCAGCAGTGAGAGGGCAGGGGGGAATGAAAAACTGTTTTTT	CASSERAGGNEKLFF
.	14	TRBV18	TRBJ1-1	.	TGTGCCAGCTCACCCAGACAGCTGAACACTGAAGCTTTCTTT	CASSPRQLNTEAFF
.	13	TRBV18	TRBJ2-2	.	TGTGCCAGCTTACCTACAGGTGCCGGGGAGCTGTTTTTT	CASLPTGAGELFF
.	13	TRBV7-3	TRBJ1-5	.	TGTGCCAGCAGCTTAGACAGCGAGCAGCCCCAGCATTTT	CASSLDSEQPQHF
.	17	TRBV2	TRBJ1-1	TRBD1	TGTGCCAGCAGTGCGACAGGGGTCCAAAACCGGAACACTGAAGCTTTCTTT	CASSATGVQNRNTEAFF
.	14	TRBV5-1	TRBJ2-5	.	TGCGCCAGCAGCTCCGACAATATAGGAGAGACCCAGTACTTC	CASSSDNIGETQYF
.	13	TRBV28	TRBJ1-5	.	TGTGCCAGCAGTTGGGGGGGCAATCAGCCCCAGCATTTT	CASSWGGNQPQHF
.	15	TRBV11-1	TRBJ1-1	.	TGTGCCAGCAGCACCCAGCAGGGTTTAGGCGGTGAAGCTTTCTTT	CASSTQQGLGGEAFF
.	16	TRBV10-3	TRBJ1-6	.	TGTGCCATCAGGGAGACAATTGGAGGATATAATTCACCCCTCCACTTT	CAIRETIGGYNSPLHF
.	12	TRBV28	TRBJ1-2	TRBD1	TGTGCCGGAGGACAGGGGTCTTTCGGCTACACCTTC	CAGGQGSFGYTF
few	15	TRBV18	TRBJ1-2	TRBD1	TGTGCCAGCTCACCACCCTGGGACAGGGAATATGGCTACACCTTC	CASSPPWDREYGYTF
.	15	TRBV5-1	TRBJ1-2	.	TGCGCCAGCAGCTTGGTCACCGGGAGCAACTATGGCTACACCTTC	CASSLVTGSNYGYTF
.	13	TRBV6-5	TRBJ2-2	.	TGTGCCAGCAGAAAGGAGACCACCGGGGAGCTGTTTTTT	CASRKETTGELFF